This T cell receptor beta chain was documented in a study of beta chain bispecific antibodies for T cell cancers. Expansion lasted two to three days, with either anti-CD3 antibody OKT3 or CD3/CD28 beads. V dropped 5 bases and J dropped 6; count of bases not matched to a gene: 18. Germline V gives CDR1 MNHEY, CDR2 SVGAGI. This CDR3 contains 18 residues. Study-level results: In these mixed samples, most targeted TRBV reads derived from the leukemia cell line.

This clonotype has at least ten counts. Its antigen is unidentified. Unique molecular identifier barcodes measured each clonotype's abundance. TCRdb fed the 5' RACE reads into MiXCR, producing one record per CDR3 protein. The table records about 18,000 distinct CDR3 sequences, less than 2.5% of them present only once. V gene TRBV6-5 combines with J gene TRBJ1-1, with TRBD1 matching 10 bases. Sequencing was done on a sample of healthy donor T cells cultured with leukemia cells. The TCR originated in a human donor in good health. Some clones in this sample may be carry-over from other donors' samples. CDR3 amino acids: CASSKTGTGARAGAEAFF. The CDR3 DNA is TGTGCCAGCAGTAAGACCGGGACAGGGGCCCGAGCCGGAGCTGAAGCTTTCTTT.